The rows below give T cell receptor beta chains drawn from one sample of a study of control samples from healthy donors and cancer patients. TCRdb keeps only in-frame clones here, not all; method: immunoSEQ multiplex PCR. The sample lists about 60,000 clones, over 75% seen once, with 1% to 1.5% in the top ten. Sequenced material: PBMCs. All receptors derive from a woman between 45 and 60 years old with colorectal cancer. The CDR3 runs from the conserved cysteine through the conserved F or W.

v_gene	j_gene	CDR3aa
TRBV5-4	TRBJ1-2	CASSFGGIGGYTF
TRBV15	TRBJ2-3	CATSQVFATQYF
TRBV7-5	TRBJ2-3	CVRSAPRTTSQLDTQYF
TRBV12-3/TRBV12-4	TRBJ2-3	CAQSPSTDTQYF
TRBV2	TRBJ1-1	CASRAGLTGRGTEAFF
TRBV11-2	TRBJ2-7	CASSLTTDYEQYF
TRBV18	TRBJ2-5	CASSTGQEETQYF
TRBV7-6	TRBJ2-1	CASSLQPAGTTYNEQFF
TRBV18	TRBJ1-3	CASSEGTENTIYF
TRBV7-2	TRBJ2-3	CASSFVSTGLAGERYTQYF
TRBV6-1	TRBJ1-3	CASSDVGNTIYF
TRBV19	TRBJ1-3	CATSDTSGNTIYF
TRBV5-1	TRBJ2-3	CASSLEGRASTDTQYF
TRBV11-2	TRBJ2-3	CASSLGGPGLGADTQYF
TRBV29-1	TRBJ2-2	CSVAQGIAGELFF
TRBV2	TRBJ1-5	CASSETPGGSEPQHF
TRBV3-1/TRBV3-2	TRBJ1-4	CASSPQGAGGEKLFF
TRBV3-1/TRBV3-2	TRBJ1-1	CASSQVTGTLGEAFF
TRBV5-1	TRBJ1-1	CASTVSGVGDTEAFF
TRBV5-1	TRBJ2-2	CASSPGTATGELFF
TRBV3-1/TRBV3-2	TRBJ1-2	CASSQVAGGGGYTF
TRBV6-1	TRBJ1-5	CASSESTGPQPQHF
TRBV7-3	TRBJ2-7	CASNSDEQYF
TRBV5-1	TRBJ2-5	CASSLDRGQSWETQYF
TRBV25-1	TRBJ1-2	CASSEMSTGNYGYTF
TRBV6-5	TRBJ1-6	CASSYSGRSNSPLHF
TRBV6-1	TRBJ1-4	CASSEWGLGTNEKLFF
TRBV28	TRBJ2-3	CASSSRGSGRTTDTQYF
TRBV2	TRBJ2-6	CASTSIRSSGANVLTF
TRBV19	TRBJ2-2	CASSMYRGGTGELFF
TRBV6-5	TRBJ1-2	CASTPGQAVGYTF
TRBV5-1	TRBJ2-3	CASSSEGADLTDTQYF
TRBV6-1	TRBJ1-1	CASSESGDTEAFF
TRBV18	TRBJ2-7	CASSPPGRLPYEQYF
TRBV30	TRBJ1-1	CAWSVGQEAFF
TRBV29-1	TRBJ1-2	CSVVTTGSVGGYTF
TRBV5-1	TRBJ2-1	CASSLESGHSYNEQFF
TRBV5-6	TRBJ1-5	CASSLGWQRNQPQHF
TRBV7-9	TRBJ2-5	CASSSGGQRQETQYF
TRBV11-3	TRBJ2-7	CASSVSGGSYEQYF
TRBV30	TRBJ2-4	CAWSQGMGKNIQYF
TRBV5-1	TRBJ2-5	CASSLTNKETQYF
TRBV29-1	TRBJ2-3	CSAQDQLADTQYF
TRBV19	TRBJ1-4	CASSATGGVWEKLFF
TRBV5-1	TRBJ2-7	CASSSGAYEQYF
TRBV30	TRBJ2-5	CAWSEGLGTKETQYF
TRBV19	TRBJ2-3	CASSIGREGLDTQYF
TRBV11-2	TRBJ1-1	CASSLDPRVGVNTEAFF
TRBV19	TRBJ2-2	CASKTSGRPNTGELFF
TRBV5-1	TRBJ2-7	CASSPLGYEQYF
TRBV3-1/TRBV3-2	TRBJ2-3	CASSQGWAGMDTQYF
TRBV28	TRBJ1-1	CAAIDDETEAFF
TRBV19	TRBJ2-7	CASSKGQGTYEQYF
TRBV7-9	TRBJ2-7	CASSSSGTGEQYF
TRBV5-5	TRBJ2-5	CASSLVSSPGWETQYF
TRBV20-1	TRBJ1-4	CSASLGGKLFF
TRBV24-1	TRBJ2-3	CATSDLKGTDTQYF
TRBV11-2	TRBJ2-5	CASSQGTSGSQETQYF